One and the same sample provided the 27 T cell receptor beta chains below, sequenced in a study of immune cell composition in non-small cell lung cancer (TCRdb year 2017). Normal lung samples came from the same patient and were non-adjacent lung tissue collected as far from the tumour as possible, with a minimum distance of 3 cm. Receptor amplification or capture employed the immunoSEQ multiplex PCR assay. This is the immuneACCESS table as TCRdb keeps it, with only in-frame sequences that have V and J called. A part of the clones is gone; compared with another copy, unresolved V genes explain less than half, and the rest is unexplained. The sample profile shows 4,500 to 5,500 clones; over 55% of them were found once. Jointly, the top ten make up 14% to 15% of the sample. The sequenced material came from non-adjacent lung tissue. The receptors stem from a human donor with non-small cell lung cancer.

The J gene is TRBJ2-1, the V gene TRBV11-3, with a possible D match to TRBD2 (6 bases). The CDR3 totals 13 residues. CDR1 is SGHNT, CDR2 YENEEA, per germline. Trimming took off 3 bases at V and 7 bases at J, with 10 bases between the two ends. This chain's CDR3 is CASSFGRGNEQFF. The CDR3 DNA is TGTGCCAGCAGCTTTGGCCGGGGGAATGAGCAGTTCTTC. Full variable domain (missing parts from reference TRBV11-3 and TRBJ2-1): EAGVVQSPRYKIIEKKQPVAFWCNPISGHNTLYWYLQNLGQGPELLIRYENEEAVDDSQLPKDRFSAERLKGVDSTLKIQPAELGDSAVYLCASSFGRGNEQFFGPGTRLTVL.

By share, this clone ranks as large. The chain uses TRBV28 and TRBJ1-5; D unclear. Looked up from germline, CDR1 is MDHEN and CDR2 is SYDVKM. V lost 6 bases, J lost 7 bases, and 13 bases lay in between. This CDR3 is built from 13 residues. The CDR3 region is CASRDRGSQPQHF. The CDR3 DNA follows: TGTGCCAGCAGAGACCGAGGAAGCCAGCCCCAGCATTTT.

CDR3 region: CASSPWGAGGRETQYF. CDR3 DNA sequence: TGTGCCAGCAGCCCGTGGGGGGCGGGAGGTCGGGAGACCCAGTACTTC. This chain links TRBV4-2 with TRBJ2-5; 8 bases agree with TRBD2. This CDR3 has 16 amino acids. Germline assignment: CDR1 LGHNA and CDR2 YNFKEQ. The V and J ends lost 4 bases and 5 bases, in that order; junction bases with no gene match: 12.

This clone was detected a few times. V usage is TRBV4-2 and J usage is TRBJ2-2; TRBD2 aligns across 13 bases. After removal of 4 bases from V and 7 bases from J, the junction contained 12 bases not matched to a gene. The CDR3 is 18 amino acids. Germline V CDR1 and CDR2: LGHNA, YNFKEQ. The CDR3 sequence is CASSRPGLAGMKGGELFF. CDR3 in DNA: TGTGCCAGCAGCCGCCCGGGACTAGCGGGAATGAAAGGCGGGGAGCTGTTTTTT.

This clone was detected only a few times. The V and J genes are TRBV19 and TRBJ2-1, with D tentatively TRBD1 (6 bases). The CDR3 consists of 15 residues. V gave up 2 bases and J gave up 4 bases, with 12 bases separating them. In germline, CDR1 is LNHDA, CDR2 SQIVND (reference sequence). The CDR3 reads CASSITGTPYNEQFF. The CDR3, as DNA: TGTGCCAGTAGTATAACTGGGACACCTTACAATGAGCAGTTCTTC.

The chain combines TRBV28 with TRBJ2-7, with TRBD2 identical over 8 bases. The trim removed 3 bases at V and 2 bases at J, leaving 3 bases unmatched. The CDR3 totals 14 residues. CDR1 MDHEN and CDR2 SYDVKM come from the germline V gene. The CDR3, as DNA: TGTGCCAGCAGTTTGGATAGCGGGACCTACGAGCAGTACTTC. Encoded protein: CASSLDSGTYEQYF.

This rearrangement joins TRBV2 to TRBJ2-1, with D possibly being TRBD1 (6 bases). Trimming removed 6 bases at V and 6 bases at J, with 15 bases between. CDR1 and CDR2 from the germline V gene are SNHLY and FYNNEI. The CDR3 is 14 residues long. In DNA, the CDR3 is TGTGCCAGCAGAAGGACAGTTACTACCAATGAGCAGTTCTTC. The encoded protein is CASRRTVTTNEQFF.

This chain links TRBV5-4 with TRBJ1-1; 8 bases are a match to TRBD1. Trimming at V came to 4 bases and at J to 10 bases, leaving 9 bases not matched to a gene. The CDR3 is 13 amino acids. CDR1 is SGHNT, CDR2 YYREEE, per germline (reference sequence). CDR3 coding DNA: TGTGCCAGCAGCCACCAGGGGGCGGAGAGAGCTTTCTTT. Residues: CASSHQGAERAFF.

The chain combines TRBV11-2 with TRBJ1-3; the D is unclear. This CDR3 comprises 17 residues. Trimming shortened V by 5 bases and J by 1 base, and 18 bases separated the two germline ends. Germline V CDR1 and CDR2: SGHAT, FQNNGV. Here the CDR3 reads CASSPQVPTTSGNTIYF. The CDR3 DNA is TGTGCCAGCAGCCCACAAGTGCCCACTACTTCTGGAAACACCATATATTTT.

The chain links TRBV16 to TRBJ2-7; 8 bases fit TRBD1. CDR1 and CDR2 (germline): KGHSY, FQNENV. V was pared by 5 bases and J by 5 bases, with 11 bases of the junction left unmatched. The CDR3 loop spans 15 amino acids. CDR3 coding DNA: TGTGCCAGCAGCACTCAGGGGGCGAACACCCACGAGCAGTACTTC. Protein product: CASSTQGANTHEQYF.

V and J are TRBV28 and TRBJ2-2; D might be TRBD2 (6 bases). Looked up from germline, CDR1 is MDHEN and CDR2 is SYDVKM. This CDR3 is 16 amino acids long. Deletions cut 5 bases from V and 3 bases from J, with 16 bases between. Written as DNA, the CDR3 is TGTGCCAGCAGTAACCCGCGGGACGGCTACACCGGGGAGCTGTTTTTT. It translates to CASSNPRDGYTGELFF. The variable domain in full, with the rest retrieved from reference TRBV28 and TRBJ2-2, is DVKVTQSSRYLVKRTGEKVFLECVQDMDHENMFWYRQDPGLGLRLIYFSYDVKMKEKGDIPEGYSVSREKKERFSLILESASTNQTSMYLCASSNPRDGYTGELFFGEGSRLTVL.

This clone has a handful of counts. This sequence joins TRBV30 and TRBJ1-2; D is perhaps TRBD1 (5 bases). Germline CDR1 reads GTSNPN; CDR2 reads SVGIG (reference sequence). This CDR3 has 15 residues. The V gene lost 3 bases and the J gene lost 8 bases, with 22 bases spanning the gap. CDR3 protein: CAWSTGVTPADGYTF. The CDR3 nucleotides read TGTGCCTGGAGCACGGGGGTGACACCCGCGGACGGCTACACCTTC. The complete variable domain, with remaining parts taken from reference TRBV30 and TRBJ1-2, reads SQTIHQWPATLVQPVGSPLSLECTVEGTSNPNLYWYRQAAGRGLQLLFYSVGIGQISSEVPQNLSASRPQDRQFILSSKKLLLSDSGFYLCAWSTGVTPADGYTFGSGTRLTVV.

This clone has only a few counts. This chain connects TRBV10-3 to TRBJ2-5; 8 nucleotides align to TRBD2. Germline CDR1 is ENHRY and CDR2 is SYGVKD. The trim removed 10 bases at V and 0 bases at J, leaving 4 bases unmatched. This CDR3 is built from 13 residues. In DNA form, the CDR3 reads TGTGCCAGCTTAGCGGGGTACCAAGAGACCCAGTACTTC. It is translated as CASLAGYQETQYF.

The rearrangement joins TRBV9 to TRBJ1-4, with D uncertain. CDR1 is SGDLS, CDR2 YYNGEE, per germline. The CDR3 runs to 15 residues. Trimming took 2 bases from V and 2 from J, leaving 10 bases between them. The CDR3 DNA follows: TGTGCCAGCAGCGTGGGTACGGGGACTAATGAAAAACTGTTTTTT. Translation gives CASSVGTGTNEKLFF.

The chain uses TRBV19 and TRBJ2-5; D might be TRBD1 (5 bases). Germline V gives CDR1 LNHDA, CDR2 SQIVND (reference sequence). V dropped 5 bases and J dropped 5 bases, with 15 bases sitting between them. The CDR3 totals 14 residues. The CDR3 sequence is CASSSRQGDETQYF. Here the CDR3 DNA reads TGTGCCAGTAGTTCCCGTCAGGGCGACGAGACCCAGTACTTC.

The chain combines TRBV12-5 with TRBJ1-1; D is ambiguous. This CDR3 region has 16 residues. Trimming stripped 3 bases from V and 1 base from J, with 15 bases between. Germline V gene lookup returns CDR1 LGHNT and CDR2 FRNRAP. The CDR3 coding sequence is TGTGCTAGTGGTTTCACTGCGGGCCCCGGGAACACTGAAGCTTTCTTT. Protein: CASGFTAGPGNTEAFF.

The count of this clone is one. J is TRBJ1-4 and V is TRBV5-1, with a tentative D call TRBD1 (5 bases). The germline V gene encodes CDR1 SGHRS and CDR2 YFSETQ. V was shortened by 2 bases and J by 3 bases, with 8 bases between the two germline ends. This CDR3 contains 14 residues. In DNA form, the CDR3 reads TGCGCCAGCAGCTTTCAGGGCCCTAATGAAAAACTGTTTTTT. It specifies CASSFQGPNEKLFF.

This rearrangement joins TRBV10-3 to TRBJ1-6; TRBD1 matches at 9 bases. The V gene end was trimmed by 6 bases and the J gene end by 8 bases; junction bases not matched to a gene: 2. Germline lookup yields CDR1 ENHRY and CDR2 SYGVKD. This CDR3 spans 13 amino acids. CDR3 sequence: CAISRQGDSPLHF. As DNA, the CDR3 is TGTGCCATCAGCAGACAGGGGGATTCACCCCTCCACTTT.

The rearrangement uses TRBV28 and TRBJ2-1, with 12 bases fitting TRBD2. V gave up 8 bases and J gave up 4 bases; unmatched junction bases: 3. The CDR3 runs to 14 residues. Germline V gene sequence: CDR1 MDHEN, CDR2 SYDVKM. The CDR3 spells CASLTSGRYNEQFF. In nucleotides, the CDR3 is TGTGCCAGCCTTACTAGCGGGAGGTACAATGAGCAGTTCTTC.

The rearrangement links TRBV15 to TRBJ2-5; the D gene is possibly TRBD1 (6 bases). Germline-derived CDR1 and CDR2 are LNHNV and YYDKDF (reference sequence). This CDR3 region has 15 residues. The V and J ends lost 0 bases and 5 bases respectively, with 13 bases between them. CDR3 region: CATSRDYREMETQYF. CDR3 sequence (DNA): TGTGCCACCAGCAGAGATTACAGGGAGATGGAGACCCAGTACTTC.

The rearrangement links TRBV7-2 to TRBJ2-5; 9 bases map to TRBD2. This CDR3 is built from 15 residues. CDR1 SGHTA and CDR2 FQGNSA come from the germline V gene. J was trimmed by 2 bases and V by 1 base; bases with no gene match: 2. CDR3 protein: CASSLGGGGQETQYF. In DNA form, the CDR3 reads TGTGCCAGCAGCTTAGGCGGGGGGGGGCAAGAGACCCAGTACTTC.

This clone was found once. This chain uses TRBV19 with TRBJ2-2; weak D call: TRBD1 (6 bases). Germline V CDR1 and CDR2: LNHDA, SQIVND (reference sequence). This CDR3 contains 15 residues. The V and J ends lost 5 bases and 2 bases respectively, with 12 bases between them. DNA for the CDR3: TGTGCCAGTAGTTACGCCGGGACAAACACCGGGGAGCTGTTTTTT. This encodes CASSYAGTNTGELFF.

The chain uses TRBV27 and TRBJ1-2; no reliable D call. Trimming removed 8 bases at V and 5 bases at J, with 18 bases between. The length of the CDR3 is 14 residues. Germline lookup yields CDR1 MNHEY and CDR2 SMNVEV (reference sequence). CDR3: CASSSGARGYGYTF. The CDR3 DNA follows: TGTGCCAGCTCATCAGGCGCTCGTGGGTATGGCTACACCTTC.

This clone was counted only a few times. V usage is TRBV13 and J usage is TRBJ2-5, with 7 bases fitting TRBD2. This CDR3 region has 16 residues. Germline-derived CDR1 and CDR2 are PRHDT and FYEKMQ (reference sequence). The trim removed 5 bases at V and 5 bases at J, leaving 14 bases unmatched. CDR3 DNA sequence: TGTGCCAGCAGCAACAGTAGGAACGGGGGGTCGGAGACCCAGTACTTC. Amino acid sequence: CASSNSRNGGSETQYF.

This chain links TRBV5-4 with TRBJ1-2; D not certain. Germline values: CDR1 SGHNT, CDR2 YYREEE (reference sequence). V shed 4 bases and J shed 4 bases, with 17 bases lying between them. This CDR3 is built from 15 residues. The CDR3, as DNA: TGTGCCAGCAGCCATCCCAGAGGAGTACCCTATGGCTACACCTTC. As protein: CASSHPRGVPYGYTF.

As DNA, the CDR3 is TGTGCCAGCAGCCCTGGTGGGACAGGGCGCCACGAGCAGTACTTC. This gives the protein CASSPGGTGRHEQYF. The V call is TRBV28, the J call TRBJ2-7; 9 positions match TRBD1. The length of the CDR3 is 15 residues. Germline CDR1 MDHEN, CDR2 SYDVKM. The junction had 11 bases not matched to a gene; V was cut back by 6 bases and J by 5 bases.

V is TRBV4-1 and J is TRBJ2-7; 12 bases match TRBD2. Germline CDR1 MGHRA, CDR2 YSYEKL. The CDR3 extends over 16 amino acids. After removal of 2 bases from V and 5 bases from J, the junction contained 7 bases not matched to a gene. CDR3 protein: CASSQSLAGGPNEQYF. CDR3 nucleotide sequence: TGCGCCAGCAGCCAATCCCTAGCGGGGGGGCCTAACGAGCAGTACTTC.